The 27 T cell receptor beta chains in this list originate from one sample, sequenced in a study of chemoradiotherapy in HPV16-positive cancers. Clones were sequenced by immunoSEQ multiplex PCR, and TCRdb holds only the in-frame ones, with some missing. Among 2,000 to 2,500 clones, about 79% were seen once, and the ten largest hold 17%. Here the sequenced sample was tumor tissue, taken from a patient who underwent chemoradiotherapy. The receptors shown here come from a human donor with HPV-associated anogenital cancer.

The CDR3 loop reads CASSLDGQGNTEAFF. CDR3 in DNA: TGCGCCAGCAGCTTGGACGGACAGGGGAACACTGAAGCTTTCTTT. This chain links TRBV5-1 with TRBJ1-1, with 8 nucleotides matching TRBD1. The V segment lost 0 bases and the J segment 1 base; nucleotides outside the gene matches: 2. The CDR3 has 15 amino acids. Germline V lookup: CDR1 SGHRS, CDR2 YFSETQ.

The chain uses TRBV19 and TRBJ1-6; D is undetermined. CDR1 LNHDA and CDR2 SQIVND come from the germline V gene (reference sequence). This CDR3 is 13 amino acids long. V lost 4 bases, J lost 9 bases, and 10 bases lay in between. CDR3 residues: CASSTPGFSPLHF. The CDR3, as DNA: TGTGCCAGTAGTACTCCCGGATTTTCACCCCTCCACTTT. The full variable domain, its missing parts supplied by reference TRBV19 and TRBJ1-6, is DGGITQSPKYLFRKEGQNVTLSCEQNLNHDAMYWYRQDPGQGLRLIYYSQIVNDFQKGDIAEGYSVSREKKESFPLTVTSAQKNPTAFYLCASSTPGFSPLHFGNGTRLTVT.

The CDR3 coding sequence is TGTGCCAGTAGTACGGACAGCTACGAGCAGTACTTC. Residues: CASSTDSYEQYF. The chain uses TRBV19 and TRBJ2-7, with D perhaps TRBD1 (6 bases). This CDR3 region has 12 residues. CDR1 and CDR2 from the germline V gene are LNHDA and SQIVND (reference sequence). V dropped 4 bases and J dropped 3 bases, with 7 bases sitting between them.

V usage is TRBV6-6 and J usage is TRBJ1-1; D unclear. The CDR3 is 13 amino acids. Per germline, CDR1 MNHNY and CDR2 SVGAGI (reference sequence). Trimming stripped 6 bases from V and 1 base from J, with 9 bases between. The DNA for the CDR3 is TGTGCCAGCAGGATGTATTCGAACACTGAAGCTTTCTTT. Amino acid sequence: CASRMYSNTEAFF.

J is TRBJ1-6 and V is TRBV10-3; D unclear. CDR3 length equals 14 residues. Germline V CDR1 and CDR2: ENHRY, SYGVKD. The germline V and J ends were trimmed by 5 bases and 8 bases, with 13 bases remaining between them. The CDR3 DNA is TGTGCCATCAGTAAGGGAGCTGGGGATTCACCCCTCCACTTT. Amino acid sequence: CAISKGAGDSPLHF.

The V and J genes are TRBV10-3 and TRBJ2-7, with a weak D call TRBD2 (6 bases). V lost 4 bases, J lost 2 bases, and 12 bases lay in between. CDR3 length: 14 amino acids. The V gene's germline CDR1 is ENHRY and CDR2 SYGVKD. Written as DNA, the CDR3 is TGTGCCATCAGTGGAGGAGGGGTTACCTACGAGCAGTACTTC. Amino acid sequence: CAISGGGVTYEQYF.

In nucleotides, the CDR3 is TGTGCCAGCAGCACGCTAGCGCAAGATACGCAGTATTTT. It codes for CASSTLAQDTQYF. The chain combines TRBV9 with TRBJ2-3; perhaps TRBD2 as D (6 bases). Per germline, CDR1 SGDLS and CDR2 YYNGEE. This CDR3 has 13 amino acids. Deletions cut 4 bases from V and 5 bases from J, with 11 bases between.

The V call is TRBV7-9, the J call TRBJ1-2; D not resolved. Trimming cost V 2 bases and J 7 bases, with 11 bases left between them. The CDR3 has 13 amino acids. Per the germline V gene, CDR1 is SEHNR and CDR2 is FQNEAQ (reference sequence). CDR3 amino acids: CASSLISASGYTF. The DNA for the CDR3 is TGTGCCAGCAGCTTAATCTCCGCAAGTGGCTACACCTTC. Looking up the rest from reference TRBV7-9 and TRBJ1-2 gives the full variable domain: DTGVSQNPRHKITKRGQNVTFRCDPISEHNRLYWYRQTLGQGPEFLTYFQNEAQLEKSRLLSDRFSAERPKGSFSTLEIQRTEQGDSAMYLCASSLISASGYTFGSGTRLTVV.

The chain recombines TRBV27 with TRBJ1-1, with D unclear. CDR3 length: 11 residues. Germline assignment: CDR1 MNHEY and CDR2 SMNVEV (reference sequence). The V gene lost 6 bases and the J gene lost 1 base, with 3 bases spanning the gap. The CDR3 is CASRKNTEAFF. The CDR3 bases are TGTGCCAGCAGGAAGAACACTGAAGCTTTCTTT.

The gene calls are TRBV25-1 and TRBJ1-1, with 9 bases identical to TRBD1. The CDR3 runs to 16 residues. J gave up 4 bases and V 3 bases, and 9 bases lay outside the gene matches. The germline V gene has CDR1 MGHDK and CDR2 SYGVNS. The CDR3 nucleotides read TGTGCCAGCAGTGACCGGGACAGGGCCCGGAGCACTGAAGCTTTCTTT. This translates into CASSDRDRARSTEAFF.

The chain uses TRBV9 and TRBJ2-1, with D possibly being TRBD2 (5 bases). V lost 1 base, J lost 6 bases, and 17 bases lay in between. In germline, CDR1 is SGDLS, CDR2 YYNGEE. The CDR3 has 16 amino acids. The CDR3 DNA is TGTGCCAGCAGCGTAAGAGGGAGCGGCTTTTTCAATGAGCAGTTCTTC. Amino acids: CASSVRGSGFFNEQFF.

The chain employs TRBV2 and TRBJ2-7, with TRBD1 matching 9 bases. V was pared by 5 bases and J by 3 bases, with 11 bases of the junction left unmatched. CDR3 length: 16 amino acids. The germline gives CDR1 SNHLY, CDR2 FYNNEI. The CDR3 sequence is CASSQRTGTGFYEQYF. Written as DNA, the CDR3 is TGTGCCAGCAGTCAAAGGACCGGGACAGGGTTCTACGAGCAGTACTTC.

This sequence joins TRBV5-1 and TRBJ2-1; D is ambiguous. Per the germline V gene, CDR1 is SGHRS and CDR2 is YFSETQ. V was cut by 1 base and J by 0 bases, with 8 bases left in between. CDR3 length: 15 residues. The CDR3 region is CASSLSYDSYNEQFF. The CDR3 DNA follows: TGCGCCAGCAGCTTGTCTTACGACTCCTACAATGAGCAGTTCTTC.

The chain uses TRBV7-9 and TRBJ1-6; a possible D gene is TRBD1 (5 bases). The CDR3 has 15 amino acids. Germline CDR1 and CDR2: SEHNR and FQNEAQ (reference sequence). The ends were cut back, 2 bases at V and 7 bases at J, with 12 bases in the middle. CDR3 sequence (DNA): TGTGCCAGCAGCTTAAAGGGACGGGGGAATTCACCCCTCCACTTT. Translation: CASSLKGRGNSPLHF.

In DNA form, the CDR3 reads TGTGCCTGGAGTGTAGGGGGGGCAGGGGAGCAGTACTTC. It is translated as CAWSVGGAGEQYF. The chain uses TRBV30 and TRBJ2-7; possibly TRBD2 for D (7 bases). V lost 0 bases and J lost 7, with 13 bases in between. The CDR3 is 13 amino acids. The germline V gene encodes CDR1 GTSNPN and CDR2 SVGIG (reference sequence).

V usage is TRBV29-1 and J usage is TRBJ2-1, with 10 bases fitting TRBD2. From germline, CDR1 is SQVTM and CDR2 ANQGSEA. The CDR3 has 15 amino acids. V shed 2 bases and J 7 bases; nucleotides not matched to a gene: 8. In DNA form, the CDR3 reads TGCAGCGTTGAAACCCCTCTTAGCGGGGGGAATGAGCAGTTCTTC. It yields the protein CSVETPLSGGNEQFF.

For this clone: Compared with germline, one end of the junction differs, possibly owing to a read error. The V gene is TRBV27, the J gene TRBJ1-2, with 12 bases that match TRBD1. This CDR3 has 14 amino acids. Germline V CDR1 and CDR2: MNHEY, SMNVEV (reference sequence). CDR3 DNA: TGTGCCAGCAGTCCGACCGGGACAGGGGGCGGGTTGGAATTC. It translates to CASSPTGTGGGLEF.

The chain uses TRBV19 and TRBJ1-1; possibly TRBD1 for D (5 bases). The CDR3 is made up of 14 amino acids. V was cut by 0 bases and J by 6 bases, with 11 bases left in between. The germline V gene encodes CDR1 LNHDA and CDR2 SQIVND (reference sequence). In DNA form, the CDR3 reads TGTGCCAGTAGTATAGATGTCAGGGTAGCTGAAGCTTTCTTT. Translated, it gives CASSIDVRVAEAFF.

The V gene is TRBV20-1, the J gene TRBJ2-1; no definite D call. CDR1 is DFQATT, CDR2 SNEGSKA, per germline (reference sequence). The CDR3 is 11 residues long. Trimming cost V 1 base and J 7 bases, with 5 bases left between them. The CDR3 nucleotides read TGCAGTGCTAGAGCCTGGAATGAGCAGTTCTTC. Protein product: CSARAWNEQFF.

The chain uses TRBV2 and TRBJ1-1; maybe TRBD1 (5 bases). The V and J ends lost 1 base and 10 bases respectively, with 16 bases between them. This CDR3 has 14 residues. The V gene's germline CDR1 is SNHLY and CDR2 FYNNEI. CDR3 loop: CASSEGGTSPGAFF. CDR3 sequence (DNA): TGTGCCAGCAGTGAAGGGGGCACCTCCCCGGGAGCTTTCTTT.

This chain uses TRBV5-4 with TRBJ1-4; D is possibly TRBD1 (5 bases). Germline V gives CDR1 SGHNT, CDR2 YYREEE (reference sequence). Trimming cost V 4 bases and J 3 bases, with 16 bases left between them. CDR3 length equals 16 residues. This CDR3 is CASSPYAGASNEKLFF. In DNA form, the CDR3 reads TGTGCCAGCAGCCCGTATGCCGGGGCCTCTAATGAAAAACTGTTTTTT.

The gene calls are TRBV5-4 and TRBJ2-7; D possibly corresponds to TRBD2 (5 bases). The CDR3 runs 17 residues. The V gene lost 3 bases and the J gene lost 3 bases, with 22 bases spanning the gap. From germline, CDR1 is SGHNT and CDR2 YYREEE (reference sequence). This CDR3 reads CASSSGPGNSAVYEQYF. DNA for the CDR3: TGTGCCAGCAGCTCGGGCCCCGGGAACTCTGCAGTCTACGAGCAGTACTTC.

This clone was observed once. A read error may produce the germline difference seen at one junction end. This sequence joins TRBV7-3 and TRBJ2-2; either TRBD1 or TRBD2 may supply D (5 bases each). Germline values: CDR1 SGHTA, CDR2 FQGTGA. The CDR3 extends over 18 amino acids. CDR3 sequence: CASSPTPVISQGAGELVF. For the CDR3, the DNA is TGTGCCAGCAGCCCGACACCGGTCATCTCCCAAGGGGCCGGGGAGCTGGTTTTT.

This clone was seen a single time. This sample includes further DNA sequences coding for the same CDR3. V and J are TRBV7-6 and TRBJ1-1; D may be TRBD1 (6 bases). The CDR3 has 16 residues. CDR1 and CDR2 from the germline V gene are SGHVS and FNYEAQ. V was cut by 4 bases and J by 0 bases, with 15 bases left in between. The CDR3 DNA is TGTGCCAGCAGCTCTTGGACAGCACAAATGAACACTGAAGCTTTCTTT. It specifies CASSSWTAQMNTEAFF.

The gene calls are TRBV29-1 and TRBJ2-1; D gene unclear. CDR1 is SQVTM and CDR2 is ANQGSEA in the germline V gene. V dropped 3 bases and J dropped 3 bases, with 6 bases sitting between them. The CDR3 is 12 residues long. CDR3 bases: TGCAGCGTTGACGTCTTCTACAATGAGCAGTTCTTC. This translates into CSVDVFYNEQFF.

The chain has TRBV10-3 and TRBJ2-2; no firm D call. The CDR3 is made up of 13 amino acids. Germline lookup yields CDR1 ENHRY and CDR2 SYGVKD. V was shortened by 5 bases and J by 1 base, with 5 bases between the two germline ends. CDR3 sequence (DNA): TGTGCCATCAGTCCCCTGAACACCGGGGAGCTGTTTTTT. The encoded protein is CAISPLNTGELFF.

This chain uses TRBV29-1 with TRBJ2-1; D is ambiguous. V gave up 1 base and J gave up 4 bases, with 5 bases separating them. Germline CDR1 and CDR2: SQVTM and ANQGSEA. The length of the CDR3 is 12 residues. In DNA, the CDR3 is TGCAGCGTTGAAGGAGGTTACAATGAGCAGTTCTTC. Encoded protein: CSVEGGYNEQFF.